This TCR beta chain was sequenced for a study of Tregs in tolerant kidney transplant recipients. Broader study findings: Nucleotide sequences could not be compared across some patients' samples due to primer changes. Expanding Tregs on activated donor B cells appeared to best identify donor-specific TCRbeta clones. Findings come from small patient numbers and require larger validation. Biological reproducibility was not directly addressed in this study.

Turning to this clone: Its cognate antigen is unknown. The read ends 3 residues early relative to the CDR3; the germline J gene fills the gap.

Trimming removed 1 base from V and 8 bases from J; junction bases left unmatched: 6. This CDR3 is 14 amino acids long. Germline lookup yields CDR1 DFQATT and CDR2 SNEGSKA (reference sequence). The data were produced by immunoSEQ multiplex PCR, yet TCRdb's version contains in-frame clones alone and is incomplete. This sample contains some 29,000 clones. The nonmyeloablative bone marrow transplants came from related graft donors, with transient mixed chimerism. This specimen consisted of CD4+ T cells from blood (PBMCs), obtained 24 months after the transplant. The chain combines TRBV20-1 with TRBJ1-4, with 8 bases identical to TRBD1. This receptor was taken from a human patient who received a combined kidney and bone marrow transplant. Some T cells may arise from the graft donor. CDR3 bases read: TGCAGTGCTAGAGTACAGGGGGGAGCGGAAAAA. It is translated as CSARVQGGAEK. The full CDR3 protein reads CSARVQGGAEKLFF.